These T cell receptor beta chains were read from a single sample in a study of blood T cell repertoires in COVID-19. Assay used: immunoSEQ multiplex PCR; TCRdb lists only in-frame clones, some missing. The repertoire has more than 200,000 clones, just under 85% of them found once; the top ten carry more than 7%. Input material: peripheral blood. The receptors were sampled from a man older than 75 with acute or convalescent COVID-19. Each CDR3 is given with its conserved first and last residue. The size field is filled for only some rows; it gives once, few, many or a size class.

abundance: -; v_gene: TRBV5-3; j_gene: TRBJ2-2; CDR3aa: CARPLAGVDTGELFF
abundance: few; v_gene: TRBV19; j_gene: TRBJ1-4; CDR3aa: CASSTIGQVANEKLFF
abundance: -; v_gene: TRBV18; j_gene: TRBJ1-4; CDR3aa: CASSTGFNEKLFF
abundance: -; v_gene: TRBV4-2; j_gene: TRBJ2-3; CDR3aa: CASSDSGGDTQYF
abundance: -; v_gene: TRBV27; j_gene: TRBJ2-7; CDR3aa: CASSLGTGGSYEQYF
abundance: -; v_gene: TRBV18; j_gene: TRBJ1-1; CDR3aa: CASSPQRTGTGGVGNTEAFF
abundance: -; v_gene: TRBV2; j_gene: TRBJ1-5; CDR3aa: CASSEDSYQPQHF
abundance: -; v_gene: TRBV7-9; j_gene: TRBJ1-2; CDR3aa: CASSWRQGAYGYTF
abundance: -; v_gene: TRBV4-2; j_gene: TRBJ1-5; CDR3aa: CASSHETGTGWSQHF
abundance: few; v_gene: TRBV4-1; j_gene: TRBJ1-2; CDR3aa: CASSPAVGEVGYGYTF
abundance: -; v_gene: TRBV27; j_gene: TRBJ1-5; CDR3aa: CASSLGGLRNQPQHF
abundance: -; v_gene: TRBV3-1/TRBV3-2; j_gene: TRBJ2-1; CDR3aa: CASSQALMLGGHGEQFF
abundance: -; v_gene: TRBV5-1; j_gene: TRBJ1-4; CDR3aa: CASSYTGQGEEKLFF
abundance: -; v_gene: TRBV10-3; j_gene: TRBJ1-5; CDR3aa: CAISESGFANQPQHF
abundance: few; v_gene: TRBV24-1; j_gene: TRBJ2-3; CDR3aa: CATGSGLSTSSTDTQYF
abundance: -; v_gene: TRBV19; j_gene: TRBJ1-6; CDR3aa: CATGTGPSPLHF
abundance: -; v_gene: TRBV7-9; j_gene: TRBJ2-7; CDR3aa: CASSSWTSGATYEQYF
abundance: -; v_gene: TRBV4-1; j_gene: TRBJ2-1; CDR3aa: CASRQPGQGNEQFF
abundance: -; v_gene: TRBV6-1; j_gene: TRBJ2-3; CDR3aa: CASSASQNPSTDTQYF
abundance: -; v_gene: TRBV5-1; j_gene: TRBJ1-6; CDR3aa: CASSSTDNNSPLHF
abundance: -; v_gene: TRBV27; j_gene: TRBJ1-6; CDR3aa: CASSFSHSGTFSSPLHF
abundance: -; v_gene: TRBV3-1/TRBV3-2; j_gene: TRBJ2-1; CDR3aa: CASSQAGSGSYNEQFF
abundance: -; v_gene: TRBV29-1; j_gene: TRBJ2-7; CDR3aa: CSVEGKAAREQYF
abundance: -; v_gene: TRBV2; j_gene: TRBJ1-1; CDR3aa: CASRYRDMNTEAFF
abundance: -; v_gene: TRBV7-9; j_gene: TRBJ2-1; CDR3aa: CASSPSDLSYNEQFF
abundance: -; v_gene: TRBV6-6; j_gene: TRBJ1-3; CDR3aa: CASRDRGRSGNTIYF
abundance: -; v_gene: TRBV28; j_gene: TRBJ1-2; CDR3aa: CASSDRGMRGYTF
abundance: -; v_gene: TRBV4-1; j_gene: TRBJ2-7; CDR3aa: CASSPTSWGVGEQYF
abundance: -; v_gene: TRBV30; j_gene: TRBJ1-2; CDR3aa: CAWKRGRAGYTF
abundance: few; v_gene: TRBV19; j_gene: TRBJ2-1; CDR3aa: CASSTLQGAISYNEQFF
abundance: -; v_gene: TRBV21-1; j_gene: TRBJ1-1; CDR3aa: CASSKKTGTGSMNTEAFF
abundance: once; v_gene: TRBV5-4; j_gene: TRBJ2-2; CDR3aa: CASRGQGNTGELFF
abundance: -; v_gene: TRBV5-1; j_gene: TRBJ2-4; CDR3aa: CASSLTRWSIQYF
abundance: -; v_gene: TRBV12-3/TRBV12-4; j_gene: TRBJ1-1; CDR3aa: CASSLAQARAAFF
abundance: -; v_gene: TRBV27; j_gene: TRBJ2-7; CDR3aa: CASSNYRGWGEQYF
abundance: -; v_gene: TRBV2; j_gene: TRBJ1-4; CDR3aa: CASSRQGATNEKLFF
abundance: -; v_gene: TRBV29-1; j_gene: TRBJ2-5; CDR3aa: CSVVASGREETQYF
abundance: -; v_gene: TRBV9; j_gene: TRBJ1-2; CDR3aa: CASSATGSRGYGYTF
abundance: -; v_gene: TRBV30; j_gene: TRBJ2-7; CDR3aa: CAWGPGTGFHEQYF
abundance: -; v_gene: TRBV1; j_gene: TRBJ2-7; CDR3aa: CTSSQDTGTGDFSHEQYF